This TCR beta chain was identified during a study of cytotoxic CD8 clonotypes in ibrutinib-treated CLL. Data came from immunoSEQ multiplex PCR; TCRdb stores just in-frame clones and leaves some out. The data contain 150,000 to 200,000 clones, roughly 84% of them singletons. Germline CDR1 SGHTA, CDR2 FQGNSA. The CDR3 covers 13 residues. V gave up 2 bases and J gave up 7 bases, with 11 bases separating them. The specimen was PBMCs, collected at disease progression, from a patient treated with ibrutinib. The TCR was taken from a human donor with chronic lymphocytic leukemia. This chain uses TRBV7-2 with TRBJ1-1, with D uncertain. In DNA form, the CDR3 reads TGTGCCAGCAGCTTACGTACGAACCGTGAAGCTTTCTTT. It encodes CASSLRTNREAFF.